This is a list of T cell receptor beta chains from one sample in a study of blood T cells in healthy people across ages. TCRdb passed the 5' RACE reads through MiXCR, listing each CDR3 protein once. The sample records about 1.4 million distinct CDR3 sequences, 45% to 70% being singletons. The sample consisted of blood. The receptors originated from a man aged 18-30 years in good health. The CDR3 runs from the conserved cysteine through the conserved F or W. Fields, in order: V gene, J gene, CDR3 length, clone size, D gene, CDR3 DNA, CDR3 protein. The D gene is left open where the match is weak. Clone size is shown for a subset of rows, as once, few, many or a class of expanded clone.

V: TRBV6-5
J: TRBJ1-5
length: 14
size: -
D: TRBD1
DNA: TGTGCCAGCGGGTGGACAGGGGGGAATCAGCCCCAGCATTTT
CDR3: CASGWTGGNQPQHF

V: TRBV7-9
J: TRBJ2-1
length: 18
size: -
D: TRBD2
DNA: TGTGCCAGCAGCCTTATAAGGACTAGCGGAACCTCCTACAATGAGCAGTTCTTC
CDR3: CASSLIRTSGTSYNEQFF

V: TRBV7-9
J: TRBJ2-3
length: 12
size: -
D: -
DNA: TGTGCCAGCAGCACCGTAATGGATACGCAGTATTTT
CDR3: CASSTVMDTQYF

V: TRBV12-3/TRBV12-4
J: TRBJ2-6
length: 18
size: -
D: -
DNA: TGTGCCAGCAGTTTGTACAACTCGGTTGTCAGTGGGGCCAACGTCCTGACTTTC
CDR3: CASSLYNSVVSGANVLTF

V: TRBV5-1
J: TRBJ2-4
length: 16
size: -
D: -
DNA: TGCGCCAGCAGCTTGTGGGGAGCCTTTGGGAAAAACATTCAGTACTTC
CDR3: CASSLWGAFGKNIQYF

V: TRBV13
J: TRBJ2-1
length: 16
size: -
D: -
DNA: TGTGCCAGCAGCTTAGTCACCCCTGCAAGGGCTTATGAGCAGTTCTTC
CDR3: CASSLVTPARAYEQFF

V: TRBV6-1
J: TRBJ2-7
length: 15
size: -
D: -
DNA: TGTGCCAGCACTAACCCAGGACGGGCCCCCTACGAGCAGTACTTC
CDR3: CASTNPGRAPYEQYF

V: TRBV5-1
J: TRBJ1-4
length: 16
size: -
D: -
DNA: TGCGCCAGCAGCTTAAGGACGCCGGGGGTTAATGAAAAACTGTTTTTT
CDR3: CASSLRTPGVNEKLFF

V: TRBV5-1
J: TRBJ2-1
length: 16
size: -
D: -
DNA: TGCGCCAGCAGCCCATTAAACAGGAACTCCTACAATGAGCAGTTCTTC
CDR3: CASSPLNRNSYNEQFF

V: TRBV6-5
J: TRBJ1-4
length: 11
size: -
D: -
DNA: TGTGCCAGCCGTACAGGGGAAAAACTGTTTTTT
CDR3: CASRTGEKLFF

V: TRBV25-1
J: TRBJ2-3
length: 15
size: -
D: -
DNA: TGTGCCAGCAACGCCAACAGCGTCCACACAGATACGCAGTATTTT
CDR3: CASNANSVHTDTQYF

V: TRBV20-1
J: TRBJ2-7
length: 13
size: few
D: -
DNA: TGCAGTGCTAGAGACTACCTCTCCTACGAGCAGTACTTC
CDR3: CSARDYLSYEQYF

V: TRBV5-1
J: TRBJ2-1
length: 14
size: few
D: -
DNA: TGCGCCAGCAGCTTCCACTGGAGAACTAATGAGCAGTTCTTC
CDR3: CASSFHWRTNEQFF

V: TRBV6-5
J: TRBJ2-7
length: 14
size: -
D: -
DNA: TGTGCCAGCAGTTACCTCGGGGCCTCCTACGAGCAGTACTTC
CDR3: CASSYLGASYEQYF

V: TRBV20-1
J: TRBJ2-7
length: 14
size: few
D: TRBD2
DNA: TGCAGTGCTCAGCAAGGCGGGGGTGGAAACGAGCAGTACTTC
CDR3: CSAQQGGGGNEQYF

V: TRBV19
J: TRBJ1-2
length: 12
size: -
D: -
DNA: TGTGCCAGTAGTAACCCCGGGGACGGCTACACCTTC
CDR3: CASSNPGDGYTF

V: TRBV10-3
J: TRBJ2-3
length: 16
size: few
D: TRBD1
DNA: TGTGCCATCAGTGAGGGCAGGGGGCACGGCACAGATACGCAGTATTTT
CDR3: CAISEGRGHGTDTQYF

V: TRBV2
J: TRBJ2-5
length: 17
size: few
D: -
DNA: TGTGCCAGCAGTGAAGCGTCTACTGTTGGACCTAGGGAGACCCAGTACTTC
CDR3: CASSEASTVGPRETQYF

V: TRBV4-3
J: TRBJ2-1
length: 15
size: few
D: -
DNA: TGCGCCAGCAGCGAAGAGGGGAATTTCAACAATGAGCAGTTCTTC
CDR3: CASSEEGNFNNEQFF

V: TRBV11-2
J: TRBJ2-5
length: 12
size: once
D: -
DNA: TGTGCCAGCAGCTTTACTATTGAGACCCAGTACTTC
CDR3: CASSFTIETQYF

V: TRBV12-3/TRBV12-4
J: TRBJ2-7
length: 12
size: few
D: -
DNA: TGTGCCAGCAGTTTTTCCCTACCCAGGCAGTACTTC
CDR3: CASSFSLPRQYF

V: TRBV27
J: TRBJ2-1
length: 17
size: -
D: TRBD2
DNA: TGTGCCAGCAGTTTATCCCCTACTAGCGGTTCCTACAATGAGCAGTTCTTC
CDR3: CASSLSPTSGSYNEQFF

V: TRBV9
J: TRBJ2-3
length: 16
size: few
D: -
DNA: TGTGCCAGCAGCCCCCCGGCAGGACCAAGCACGGATACGCAGTATTTT
CDR3: CASSPPAGPSTDTQYF

V: TRBV20-1
J: TRBJ2-7
length: 14
size: -
D: TRBD2
DNA: TGCAGTGCTAGAGATAGCGGGAGGCTCTACGAGCAGTACTTC
CDR3: CSARDSGRLYEQYF

V: TRBV12-3/TRBV12-4
J: TRBJ1-5
length: 15
size: -
D: -
DNA: TGTGCCAGCAGTACCTACGGACAGCTCAATCAGCCCCAGCATTTT
CDR3: CASSTYGQLNQPQHF

V: TRBV11-2
J: TRBJ2-5
length: 13
size: -
D: -
DNA: TGTGCCAGCACCATGTCCTCTCAAGAGACCCAGTACTTC
CDR3: CASTMSSQETQYF

V: TRBV4-1
J: TRBJ2-7
length: 19
size: -
D: TRBD1
DNA: TGCGCCAGCAGCCCCTGGGGCACAGGGGGGCCGTTAAGCTCCTACGAGCAGTACTTC
CDR3: CASSPWGTGGPLSSYEQYF

V: TRBV29-1
J: TRBJ2-5
length: 13
size: -
D: -
DNA: TGCAGCGTCCAGGGGCTGGACCCCCCGGGCCAGTACTTC
CDR3: CSVQGLDPPGQYF

V: TRBV3-1
J: TRBJ1-2
length: 11
size: few
D: -
DNA: -
CDR3: CASSTSNGYTF

V: TRBV20-1
J: TRBJ2-2
length: 13
size: -
D: TRBD1
DNA: TGCAGTGCTTCGGACAGGGTTAACGGGGAGCTGTTTTTT
CDR3: CSASDRVNGELFF

V: TRBV20-1
J: TRBJ2-2
length: 12
size: -
D: -
DNA: TGCAGTGCACAATCAGGAGCCGGGGAGCTGTTTTTT
CDR3: CSAQSGAGELFF

V: TRBV12-3/TRBV12-4
J: TRBJ2-2
length: 14
size: -
D: TRBD1
DNA: TGTGCCAGCAGGCTGGGGACAGGCACCGGGGAGCTGTTTTTT
CDR3: CASRLGTGTGELFF

V: TRBV29-1
J: TRBJ1-1
length: 11
size: once
D: -
DNA: TGCAGCGATGGGAAGGGGCAGACTTCTTTCTTT
CDR3: CSDGKGQTSFF

V: TRBV24-1
J: TRBJ1-1
length: 9
size: -
D: -
DNA: TGTGCCACCTCAACCGGGGCTTTCTTT
CDR3: CATSTGAFF

V: TRBV7-7
J: TRBJ2-5
length: 16
size: -
D: TRBD1
DNA: TGTGCTAGCAGCTTAGACGGCACAGGGGGCCGGAAGACCCAGTACTTC
CDR3: CASSLDGTGGRKTQYF

V: TRBV7-9
J: TRBJ1-2
length: 15
size: few
D: -
DNA: TGTGCCAGCAGCTCTGACAGCCTTCATTACTATGGCTACACCTTC
CDR3: CASSSDSLHYYGYTF